These 26 T cell receptor beta chains share one sample of origin, sequenced in a study of cytomegalovirus exposure and HLA in healthy donors. Amplification used 60 Vbeta primers and 13 Jbeta primers. TCRdb keeps only in-frame clones here, not all; method: immunoSEQ multiplex PCR. The sample comprises some 130,000 clones, about 85% of which are singletons, and approximately 6.7% rests with the top ten. Material for sequencing was PBMCs. The receptors come from a woman between 25 and 40 years old in good health and CMV-seropositive.

The V gene is TRBV7-6, the J gene TRBJ2-7; D is possibly TRBD1 (6 bases). The CDR3 runs 14 residues. Germline lookup yields CDR1 SGHVS and CDR2 FNYEAQ. V was pared by 4 bases and J by 6 bases, with 16 bases between. DNA for the CDR3: TGTGCCAGCAGCTCCCTGACAGGTTTTAGCGAGCAGTACTTC. Translated: CASSSLTGFSEQYF.

Of note for this clone: Relative to the germline gene, one junction end is altered; a read error may explain this. Within the sample, other DNA sequences also encode this same CDR3. The chain joins TRBV12-5 to TRBJ2-3; TRBD2 matches 11 bases. CDR1 LGHNT and CDR2 FRNRAP come from the germline V gene. CDR3 size: 14 residues. The CDR3 sequence is CASGPGTSGDTQYF. Written as DNA, the CDR3 is TGCGCTAGTGGTCCCGGGACTAGCGGAGATACGCAGTATTTT.

V gene TRBV10-2 combines with J gene TRBJ1-2; D is perhaps TRBD1 (5 bases). Trimming left V 0 bases short and J 2 bases short, with 10 bases between. There are 15 residues in the CDR3. Germline V lookup: CDR1 WSHSY, CDR2 SAAADI. The CDR3: CASSESDNANYGYTF. As DNA, the CDR3 is TGCGCCAGCAGTGAGTCGGACAACGCGAACTATGGCTACACCTTC.

The gene calls are TRBV18 and TRBJ2-4, with 8 positions matching TRBD2. Per germline, CDR1 KGHSH and CDR2 LQKENI. The length of the CDR3 is 16 residues. The trim removed 3 bases at V and 0 bases at J, leaving 4 bases unmatched. CDR3 sequence reads: CASSPSLAGAKNIQYF. The DNA for the CDR3 is TGTGCCAGCTCACCGAGTCTAGCGGGAGCCAAAAACATTCAGTACTTC.

V is TRBV6-4 and J is TRBJ2-7; no clear D. CDR1 and CDR2 (germline): MRHNA, SNTAGT. Trimming shortened V by 0 bases and J by 3 bases, and 12 bases separated the two germline ends. The CDR3 is 15 amino acids. The CDR3 nucleotides are TGTGCCAGCAGTGACTCCAGGCTCTTGAACTACGAGCAGTACTTC. This gives the protein CASSDSRLLNYEQYF.

This chain uses TRBV30 with TRBJ1-6; the D gene is possibly TRBD1 (5 bases). CDR1 is GTSNPN and CDR2 is SVGIG in the germline V gene (reference sequence). This CDR3 has 15 residues. Trimming stripped 0 bases from V and 10 bases from J, with 16 bases between. The CDR3 protein is CAWSVLQGIDSPLHF. The CDR3 nucleotides read TGTGCCTGGAGTGTACTCCAGGGAATAGACTCACCCCTCCACTTT.

The J gene is TRBJ1-5, the V gene TRBV7-8, with TRBD1 as a possible D gene (6 bases). The CDR3 is 15 residues long. The ends were cut back, 5 bases at V and 9 bases at J, with 20 bases in the middle. Germline V CDR1 and CDR2: SGHVS, FQNEAQ. CDR3 amino acids: CASSPTTGAQGPQHF. Written as DNA, the CDR3 is TGTGCCAGCAGCCCCACGACAGGAGCCCAGGGGCCCCAGCATTTT.

The J gene is TRBJ2-7, the V gene TRBV6-5, with D perhaps matching TRBD1 (5 bases). Germline lookup yields CDR1 MNHEY and CDR2 SVGAGI. V was pared by 7 bases and J by 3 bases, with 13 bases between. This CDR3 contains 13 residues. The DNA for the CDR3 is TGTGCCAGCAACGCCCCACAGGTCTACGAGCAGTACTTC. This codes for CASNAPQVYEQYF.

This chain links TRBV7-2 with TRBJ1-5; 8 bases are shared with TRBD1. The junction had 6 bases not matched to a gene; V was cut back by 6 bases and J by 5 bases. This CDR3 is 14 amino acids long. From germline, CDR1 is SGHTA and CDR2 FQGNSA. In DNA, the CDR3 is TGTGCCAGCAGTTCAGGGGGCTGGGATCAGCCCCAGCATTTT. This translates into CASSSGGWDQPQHF.

The rearrangement links TRBV19 to TRBJ1-1; possibly TRBD1 for D (5 bases). V shed 7 bases and J shed 6 bases, with 12 bases lying between them. CDR1 and CDR2 (germline): LNHDA, SQIVND (reference sequence). The CDR3 runs to 12 residues. This CDR3 reads CASTRGMAEAFF. Here the CDR3 DNA reads TGTGCCAGTACCCGGGGGATGGCTGAAGCTTTCTTT.

The V call is TRBV6-1, the J call TRBJ1-2; D gene unclear. There are 13 residues in the CDR3. Germline V lookup: CDR1 MNHNS, CDR2 SASEGT. V was pared by 1 base and J by 8 bases, with 11 bases between. The CDR3 DNA reads as TGTGCCAGCAGTGAAGGTCCCGTCAGAGGCTACACCTTC. Protein sequence: CASSEGPVRGYTF.

The V and J genes are TRBV19 and TRBJ2-4; weak D call: TRBD1 (5 bases). V was shortened by 3 bases and J by 0 bases, with 6 bases between the two germline ends. CDR1 LNHDA and CDR2 SQIVND come from the germline V gene (reference sequence). The CDR3 is 14 amino acids. Here the CDR3 DNA reads TGTGCCAGTAGTATTGGGGCAGCCAAAAACATTCAGTACTTC. It yields the protein CASSIGAAKNIQYF. Full variable domain (missing parts from reference TRBV19 and TRBJ2-4): DGGITQSPKYLFRKEGQNVTLSCEQNLNHDAMYWYRQDPGQGLRLIYYSQIVNDFQKGDIAEGYSVSREKKESFPLTVTSAQKNPTAFYLCASSIGAAKNIQYFGAGTRLSVL.

This clone showed up just once. The chain is built from TRBV7-6 and TRBJ1-5, with TRBD1 matching over 9 bases. V gave up 5 bases and J gave up 9 bases; unmatched junction bases: 8. The CDR3 contains 14 residues. Germline V gives CDR1 SGHVS, CDR2 FNYEAQ. The CDR3 DNA sequence: TGTGCCAGCAGCCCCGGGACAGGGTCAGGGCCCCAGCATTTT. This translates into CASSPGTGSGPQHF. Together with reference TRBV7-6 and TRBJ1-5, the CDR3 gives the full variable domain: GAGVSQSPRYKVTKRGQDVALRCDPISGHVSLYWYRQALGQGPEFLTYFNYEAQQDKSGLPNDRFSAERPEGSISTLTIQRTEQRDSAMYRCASSPGTGSGPQHFGDGTRLSIL.

V gene TRBV21-1 combines with J gene TRBJ2-5; the table's TRBD1 call for D was not verified on the DNA. TRBV21-1 is annotated as a pseudogene. The CDR3 length is 18 residues. This CDR3 is CASSKAAGRPEYQETQYF. CDR3 in DNA: TGTGCCAGCAGCAAAGCGGCAGGCCGGCCCGAGTACCAAGAGACCCAGTACTTC.

V and J are TRBV18 and TRBJ1-1; TRBD1 aligns across 7 bases. CDR1 and CDR2 from the germline V gene are KGHSH and LQKENI. The CDR3 extends over 14 amino acids. V shed 3 bases and J 3 bases; nucleotides not matched to a gene: 4. Written as DNA, the CDR3 is TGTGCCAGCTCACCGACAGGGATGGACACTGAAGCTTTCTTT. Encoded protein: CASSPTGMDTEAFF.

This rearrangement joins TRBV28 to TRBJ2-7, with unresolved D. The V gene lost 3 bases and the J gene lost 6 bases, with 15 bases spanning the gap. Germline-derived CDR1 and CDR2 are MDHEN and SYDVKM. The CDR3 extends over 14 amino acids. The CDR3 protein is CASSFTVPAAEQYF. The CDR3, as DNA: TGTGCCAGCAGTTTCACCGTCCCCGCGGCCGAGCAGTACTTC.

The J gene is TRBJ2-5, the V gene TRBV28, with a possible D match to TRBD1 (6 bases). The germline CDR1 and CDR2 sequences are MDHEN and SYDVKM. The CDR3 has 16 amino acids. V lost 6 bases, J lost 4 bases, and 21 bases lay in between. CDR3 coding DNA: TGTGCCAGCAGGGCTACCGGGACATGGGTCGGAGAGACCCAGTACTTC. This translates into CASRATGTWVGETQYF.

The V call is TRBV30, the J call TRBJ2-1; D is uncertain. CDR1 is GTSNPN, CDR2 SVGIG, per germline (reference sequence). This CDR3 region has 11 residues. Trimming removed 1 base at V and 6 bases at J, with 4 bases between. Written as DNA, the CDR3 is TGTGCCTGGAGTGCTACCAATGAGCAGTTCTTC. This encodes CAWSATNEQFF.

In this sample, this clone turned up once. The chain joins TRBV4-1 to TRBJ1-2; D unclear. Trimming removed 1 base from V and 8 bases from J, with 8 bases in between. In germline, CDR1 is MGHRA, CDR2 YSYEKL. There are 12 residues in the CDR3. The CDR3 nucleotides read TGCGCCAGCAGCCAAGCATCGGGAGGCTACACCTTC. Amino acid sequence: CASSQASGGYTF.

The rearrangement links TRBV29-1 to TRBJ2-1, with 8 nucleotides matching TRBD2. J lost 7 bases, V lost 4 bases, and 9 bases had no gene match. Germline CDR1 and CDR2: SQVTM and ANQGSEA. CDR3 size: 14 residues. The CDR3 region has the DNA TGCAGCGTTGGGGTAGCGGGGACGTGGAATGAGCAGTTCTTC. Its protein is CSVGVAGTWNEQFF.

The chain combines TRBV10-3 with TRBJ1-1; TRBD1 is a possible D gene (5 bases). The CDR3 loop spans 14 amino acids. Germline CDR1 is ENHRY and CDR2 is SYGVKD. Trimming shortened V by 8 bases and J by 0 bases, and 13 bases separated the two germline ends. In DNA form, the CDR3 reads TGTGCCATCCAGCCCCAGGGCTTGAACACTGAAGCTTTCTTT. Amino acids: CAIQPQGLNTEAFF.

This chain links TRBV27 with TRBJ2-7; TRBD1 matches at 10 bases. From germline, CDR1 is MNHEY and CDR2 SMNVEV (reference sequence). The J segment lost 2 bases and the V segment lost 6 bases, leaving 7 bases of the junction unmatched. The CDR3 is 15 amino acids. Written as DNA, the CDR3 is TGTGCCAGCAGCCCCAGGGACAGGGGTCCCTACGAGCAGTACTTC. Translation gives CASSPRDRGPYEQYF.

The J gene is TRBJ2-3, the V gene TRBV29-1, with 10 bases identical to TRBD1. V lost 2 bases, J lost 4 bases, and 3 bases stayed unmatched. The CDR3 is 14 amino acids. From germline, CDR1 is SQVTM and CDR2 ANQGSEA. The CDR3 reads CSVEKDRGADTQYF. CDR3 bases: TGCAGCGTTGAAAAGGACAGGGGGGCAGATACGCAGTATTTT.

The rearrangement links TRBV15 to TRBJ1-6; D uncertain. Germline V gene sequence: CDR1 LNHNV, CDR2 YYDKDF (reference sequence). This CDR3 spans 15 amino acids. The V end lost 7 bases, the J end lost 7 bases, and 17 bases lay between the germline ends. The CDR3 nucleotides read TGTGCCACCACCCAGCTACGGACGGGGAATTCACCCCTCCACTTT. Translation: CATTQLRTGNSPLHF.

The V gene is TRBV11-2, the J gene TRBJ1-2; 9 bases match TRBD1. Germline-derived CDR1 and CDR2 are SGHAT and FQNNGV. The CDR3 has 15 residues. The ends lost 2 bases at V and 7 bases at J; junction bases unmatched: 8. This chain's CDR3 is CASSLTGGEGLGYTF. DNA for the CDR3: TGTGCCAGCAGCTTAACAGGGGGCGAAGGCCTTGGCTACACCTTC. Complete variable domain (other parts from reference TRBV11-2 and TRBJ1-2): EAGVAQSPRYKIIEKRQSVAFWCNPISGHATLYWYQQILGQGPKLLIQFQNNGVVDDSQLPKDRFSAERLKGVDSTLKIQPAKLEDSAVYLCASSLTGGEGLGYTFGSGTRLTVV.

To note about this clone: The junction departs from the called germline gene at one end, perhaps through a read error. V and J are TRBV2 and TRBJ1-5, with no clear D. The CDR3 is 13 amino acids. Germline V lookup: CDR1 SNHLY, CDR2 FYNNEI. The CDR3: CASRAYSNRPQHF. Written as DNA, the CDR3 is TGTGCCAGCAGGGCGTATAGCAATCGGCCCCAGCATTTT.